Detailed here is one T cell receptor (beta chain). The CDR3 totals 15 residues. CDR1 and CDR2 (germline): MNHEY, SMNVEV (reference sequence). V lost 0 bases to trimming and J lost 14 bases; unmatched junction nucleotides: 11. Adult donors, all healthy and HIV-negative, had no recent acute infections or vaccinations. The table came from immunoSEQ multiplex PCR; TCRdb's copy has only in-frame clones and leaves some out. The sample shows approximately 460,000 clones, roughly 80% of them seen only once. The entry originates in a study of shared clonotypes between healthy human individuals. The genes are TRBV27 and TRBJ1-1, with TRBD1 matching over 11 bases. The sequence was collected from a woman between 35 and 50 years old in good health. Some clones in this sample may be carry-over from other donors' samples. Sequencing used PBMCs. The chain's CDR3 is CASSLSGQGVVLVFF. In DNA, the CDR3 is TGTGCCAGCAGTTTATCGGGACAGGGGGTTGTGTTAGTATTCTTT.